The 9 T cell receptor beta chains listed next were all sequenced from one sample in a study of T cells in Graves' hyperthyroidism and ophthalmopathy (dated by TCRdb to about 2019). Library construction relied on multiplex PCR. The instrument given in TCRdb is Illumina HiSeq 2000. Amplification of TCR beta CDR3 regions was carried out from RNA transcripts. The first round of RT-PCR for the TCR CDR3 was performed with the HTBI primer set and the Qiagen OneStep RT-PCR kit. Clones were called with MiXCR by TCRdb after fastp trimmed the public reads at Q25, and only in-frame beta chains were retained. Every CDR3 protein is listed once, alongside the most common genes and DNA of its rows. Here the sample has 550,000 to 700,000 distinct CDR3 sequences; about 43% occur a single time. The top ten clonotypes cover around 19% of the sample. Sequenced input: peripheral blood or thyroid tissue (not recorded which). The receptors originated from an adult woman with Graves' disease, either hyperthyroidism or ophthalmopathy (not recorded which).

The V call is TRBV7-8, the J call TRBJ1-2; 8 bases fit TRBD1. This CDR3 comprises 12 residues. Germline-derived CDR1 and CDR2 are SGHVS and FQNEAQ. With V trimmed by 3 bases and J by 8 bases, 2 bases remained unmatched. The CDR3 DNA follows: TGTGCCAGCAGCTTGACAGGGGAAGGCTACACCTTC. It yields the protein CASSLTGEGYTF.

The V gene is TRBV6-5, the J gene TRBJ1-5, with D perhaps matching TRBD1 (6 bases). The CDR3 totals 14 residues. From germline, CDR1 is MNHEY and CDR2 SVGAGI. Deletions cut 8 bases from V and 7 bases from J, with 18 bases between. DNA of the CDR3: TGTGCCAGCTGCCTTTCGGGGGCAGAGCAGCCCCAGCATTTT. Protein product: CASCLSGAEQPQHF.

This clonotype was counted at least ten times. This chain uses TRBV7-8 with TRBJ2-7; TRBD2 is a possible D gene (6 bases). Germline CDR1 is SGHVS and CDR2 is FQNEAQ. The V end lost 4 bases, the J end lost 6 bases, and 13 bases lay between the germline ends. This CDR3 has 13 residues. The CDR3 spells CASSSSSGGEQYF. The CDR3 nucleotides read TGTGCCAGCAGCTCGAGTAGCGGCGGCGAGCAGTACTTC.

CDR3 in amino acids: CASSFQREETSGANVLTF. The CDR3 region has the DNA TGTGCCAGCAGCTTTCAGAGGGAAGAGACCTCTGGGGCCAACGTCCTGACTTTC. This rearrangement joins TRBV7-2 to TRBJ2-6; D is perhaps TRBD2 (5 bases). V was clipped by 3 bases and J by 0 bases, with 15 bases between them. From germline, CDR1 is SGHTA and CDR2 FQGNSA. The CDR3 sequence is 18 residues long.

Regarding this clonotype: One end of the junction does not line up with germline, which may come from a read error. The chain uses TRBV6-4 and TRBJ2-5, with D maybe TRBD2 (6 bases). This CDR3 is built from 14 residues. Germline CDR1 is MRHNA and CDR2 is SNTAGT. CDR3 in amino acids: CAISESASVETQYF. As DNA, the CDR3 is TGTGCCATCAGTGAGTCGGCTAGCGTGGAGACCCAGTACTTC.

This chain uses TRBV18 with TRBJ1-3; D gene unclear. CDR1 and CDR2 from the germline V gene are KGHSH and LQKENI. The V and J ends lost 1 base and 0 bases respectively, with 10 bases between them. The CDR3 has 16 residues. The CDR3 is CASSPLQDNSGNTIYF. The CDR3 nucleotides are TGTGCCAGCTCACCACTGCAGGATAACTCTGGAAACACCATATATTTT.

Only one count was recorded for this clonotype. DNA for the CDR3: TGCGCCAGCAGCTTGACACAGGGTTACACCTTC. This sequence encodes CASSLTQGYTF. The chain links TRBV5-1 to TRBJ1-2; D may be TRBD1 (6 bases). CDR3 length equals 11 residues. In germline, CDR1 is SGHRS, CDR2 YFSETQ. The V end was cut by 1 base, the J end by 11 bases, with 9 bases between.

This clonotype was counted ten times or more. The genes are TRBV4-2 and TRBJ1-2; D remains unclear. The CDR3 extends over 13 amino acids. CDR1 and CDR2 from the germline V gene are LGHNA and YNFKEQ. Trimming removed 1 base from V and 8 bases from J, with 11 bases in between. The CDR3 reads CASSQGALTGYTF. CDR3 nucleotide sequence: TGTGCCAGCAGCCAAGGGGCCCTCACCGGCTACACCTTC.

This clonotype was recorded at least ten times. The chain uses TRBV20-1 and TRBJ2-7; tentative D call: TRBD2 (6 bases). CDR3 length: 16 residues. Germline lookup yields CDR1 DFQATT and CDR2 SNEGSKA (reference sequence). V was clipped by 2 bases and J by 0 bases, with 17 bases between them. The CDR3 loop reads CSARTIRAGSSYEQYF. CDR3 DNA: TGCAGTGCTAGAACAATTCGGGCGGGGAGCTCCTACGAGCAGTACTTC.